This TCR beta chain was identified during a study of CD8+ T cells in alopecia areata. Whole-study findings and limits: Tissue-resident alphabeta T cells belonging to normal skin likewise get sequenced within scalp specimens. Clonality in lesional scalp, especially alopecia totalis/universalis, exceeded that of normal scalp.

RNA extraction was followed by reverse transcription into cDNA, which acted as the sequencing template. Data came from immunoSEQ multiplex PCR; TCRdb stores just in-frame clones and leaves some out. The table lists some 110,000 clones, around 61% of them singletons. Note on this clone: Its target is unknown.

T lymphocytes (CD4+ and CD8+) were sorted from PBMCs. V was cut by 0 bases and J by 0 bases, with 10 bases left in between. CDR1 is MGHRA and CDR2 is YSYEKL in the germline V gene. The CDR3 sequence is 16 residues long. Source material: CD4+ T cells sorted from blood. The J gene is TRBJ2-3, the V gene TRBV4-1, with D possibly being TRBD1 or TRBD2 (6 bases each). The clonotype originates from a human donor in good health. This chain's CDR3 is CASSQDTGASTDTQYF. DNA for the CDR3: TGCGCCAGCAGCCAAGATACGGGGGCTAGCACAGATACGCAGTATTTT.